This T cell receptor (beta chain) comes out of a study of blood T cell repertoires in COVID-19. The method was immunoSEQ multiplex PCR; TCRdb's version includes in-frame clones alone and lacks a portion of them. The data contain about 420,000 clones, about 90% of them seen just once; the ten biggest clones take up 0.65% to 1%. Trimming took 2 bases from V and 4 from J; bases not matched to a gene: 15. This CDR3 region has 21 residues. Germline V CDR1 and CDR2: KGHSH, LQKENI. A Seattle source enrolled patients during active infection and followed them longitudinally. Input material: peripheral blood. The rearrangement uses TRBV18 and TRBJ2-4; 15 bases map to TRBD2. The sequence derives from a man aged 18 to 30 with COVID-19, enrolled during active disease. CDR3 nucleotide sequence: TGTGCCAGCTCACCAATGAGTATGAGGACTAGCGGGGGGGCGCAAAAAAACATTCAGTACTTC. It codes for CASSPMSMRTSGGAQKNIQYF.